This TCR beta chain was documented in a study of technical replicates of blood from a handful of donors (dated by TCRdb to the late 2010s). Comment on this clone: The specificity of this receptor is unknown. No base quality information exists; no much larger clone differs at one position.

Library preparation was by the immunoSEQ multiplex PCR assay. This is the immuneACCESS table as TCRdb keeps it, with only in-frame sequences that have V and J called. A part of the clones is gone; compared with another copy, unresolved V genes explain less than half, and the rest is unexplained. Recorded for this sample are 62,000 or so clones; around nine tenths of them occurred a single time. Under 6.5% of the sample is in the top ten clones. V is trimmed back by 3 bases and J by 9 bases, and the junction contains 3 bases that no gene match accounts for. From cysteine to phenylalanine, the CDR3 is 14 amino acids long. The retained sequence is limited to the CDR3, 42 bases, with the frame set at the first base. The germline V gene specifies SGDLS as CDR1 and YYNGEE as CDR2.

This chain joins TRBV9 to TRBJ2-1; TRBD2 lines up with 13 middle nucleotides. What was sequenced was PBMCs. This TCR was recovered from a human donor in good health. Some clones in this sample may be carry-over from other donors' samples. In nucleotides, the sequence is TGTGCCAGCAGCGCAGGACTAGCGGGAGTTGAGCAGTTCTTC. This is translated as CASSAGLAGVEQFF.